This entry features one T cell receptor (beta chain) sequence. Its antigen is unidentified. Thyroid surgery was performed in patients who had received no treatment beforehand. Per the study methods: Variation in CDR3 across clinicopathological groups served as the basis for constructing a distant-metastasis classifier in papillary thyroid cancer. With MiXCR, TCRdb called clones anew from the PCR reads. The V and J calls shown here were made by TCRdb, not taken from the authors' results. The table lists about 64,000 clones, roughly 4.1% of them singletons. The source of the sample is a study of metastatic and nonmetastatic thyroid tumors. Study context: Comparative analysis of repertoires was undertaken across blood and tumor or nodule tissue obtained from malignant and benign thyroid patients.

Study-level results: Reports indicated that malignant thyroid tumors showed significantly higher TCR beta diversity than benign nodules did, in blood and tumor.

CDR1 is SEHNR, CDR2 FQNEAQ, per germline (reference sequence). The CDR3 consists of 14 residues. Trimming pared 5 bases from V and 2 bases from J, leaving 12 bases between. This rearrangement joins TRBV7-9 to TRBJ1-2; no clear D gene. The source material was blood. The sequence was collected from a female donor with papillary thyroid cancer or a benign thyroid nodule (not recorded which). Some clones in this sample may be carry-over from other donors' samples. CDR3 region: CASSDFGINYGYTF. For the CDR3, the DNA is TGTGCCAGCAGCGACTTTGGGATAAACTATGGCTACACCTTC.